A selection of T cell receptor beta chains follows, all from one sample in a study of Ad26.COV2.S vaccination and SARS-CoV-2 variants. Sequencing used immunoSEQ multiplex PCR; TCRdb keeps in-frame clones, though not all of them. The repertoire has some 340,000 clones, 85% to 90% of them found once; the top ten carry 1.9%. The source material was peripheral blood, sampled in a trial of Ad26.COV2.S vaccine versus placebo. These receptors were obtained from a person aged 18-65 years who received the Ad26.COV2.S COVID-19 vaccine or a placebo. Both conserved end residues are part of each CDR3. The order of the fields is V gene, J gene, clone size, D gene, CDR3 DNA, CDR3 protein. The D gene is left open where the match is weak. The size of a clone is reported for some rows only, either as once, few or many, or as a class for expanded clones.

TRBV18	TRBJ1-2	NA	NA	TGTGCCAGCTCACTCCGCGGGGACTATGGCTACACCTTC	CASSLRGDYGYTF
TRBV6-5	TRBJ1-3	NA	TRBD1	TGTGCCAGCAGCCCCGGACAGGGATTAGGAAACACCATATATTTT	CASSPGQGLGNTIYF
TRBV29-1	TRBJ2-3	NA	NA	TGCAGCCTCCTACCCGCGGGTACAGATACGCAGTATTTT	CSLLPAGTDTQYF
TRBV3-1/TRBV3-2	TRBJ1-2	NA	NA	TGTGCCAGCAGCCAAGTGGCTAACTATGGCTACACCTTC	CASSQVANYGYTF
TRBV9	TRBJ2-3	NA	NA	TGTGCCAGCAGCGTAGGCAGAGGGGGTTCAGATACGCAGTATTTT	CASSVGRGGSDTQYF
TRBV2	TRBJ2-5	NA	TRBD1	TGTGCCAGCAGTGCTCAAGGGGGCATAATTGGAGAGACCCAGTACTTC	CASSAQGGIIGETQYF
TRBV5-1	TRBJ1-2	NA	NA	TGCGCCAGCAGCCGGGTTCTGGGCCGCCTGGACTATGGCTACACCTTC	CASSRVLGRLDYGYTF
TRBV7-2	TRBJ2-5	NA	NA	TGTGCCAGCAGCTTAGCGATGGGGTGGAGCCAAGAGACCCAGTACTTC	CASSLAMGWSQETQYF
TRBV4-1	TRBJ2-5	NA	TRBD1	TGCGCCAGCAGCCTCTCCGGGACAGGGTACGAGACCCAGTACTTC	CASSLSGTGYETQYF
TRBV7-9	TRBJ2-1	NA	NA	TGTGCCAGCAGCTTGACCCTCCCCAAAGGGGGGCAGTTCTTC	CASSLTLPKGGQFF
TRBV15	TRBJ1-3	once	TRBD1	TGTGCCACCAGCAGAGATACAGGGGCTGGAAACACCATATATTTT	CATSRDTGAGNTIYF
TRBV5-4	TRBJ2-1	NA	TRBD2	TGTGCCAGCAGCTTGGGGCTAGCGGGGGGTATCAATGAGCAGTTCTTC	CASSLGLAGGINEQFF
TRBV19	TRBJ1-2	few	NA	TGTGCCAGTAGTATAGATCTGGACGGCTACTATGGCTACACCTTC	CASSIDLDGYYGYTF
TRBV6-6	TRBJ1-1	once	NA	TGTGCCAGCAGAAGAGGGGGGCAGGGAGTAGGTGAAGCTTTCTTT	CASRRGGQGVGEAFF
TRBV6-5	TRBJ2-5	NA	NA	TGTGCCAGCAGGAGTGTAGGTAGGGGCCAAGAGACCCAGTACTTC	CASRSVGRGQETQYF
TRBV5-1	TRBJ2-1	NA	NA	TGCGCCAGCAGCTTGGATGGGGGCTCCTACAATGAGCAGTTCTTC	CASSLDGGSYNEQFF
TRBV6-5	TRBJ1-2	NA	NA	TGTGCCAGCAGTTATTTAGGGCAGCCGACTAACTATGGCTACACCTTC	CASSYLGQPTNYGYTF
TRBV11-2	TRBJ2-1	NA	NA	TGTGCCAGCAGCTTAGGGCGGGGCCTTTACAATGAGCAGTTCTTC	CASSLGRGLYNEQFF
TRBV30	TRBJ1-5	NA	NA	TGTGCCTGGAGTGTAGGTCAGCCCCAGCATTTT	CAWSVGQPQHF
TRBV5-1	TRBJ2-2	NA	NA	TGCGCCAGCAGCTCCACGAACACCGGGGAGCTGTTTTTT	CASSSTNTGELFF
TRBV5-5	TRBJ2-5	NA	TRBD1	TGTGCCAGCAGCTTCCTGGGGACAGGGGGCAGGCAGACCCAGTACTTC	CASSFLGTGGRQTQYF
TRBV5-1	TRBJ2-1	NA	NA	TGCGCCAGCAGCTTGGTGGGTGGTTCCTACAATGAGCAGTTCTTC	CASSLVGGSYNEQFF
TRBV11-2	TRBJ2-1	NA	TRBD2	TGTGCCAGCAGCTTAAGGACTAGTGGAGATGAGCAGTTCTTC	CASSLRTSGDEQFF
TRBV4-3	TRBJ1-1	NA	NA	TGCGCCAGCAGCCAAGCAGCGCGACAGTTGAACACTGAAGCTTTCTTT	CASSQAARQLNTEAFF
TRBV30	TRBJ2-7	NA	NA	TGTGCCTGGAGTGACCCTTACGAGCAGTACTTC	CAWSDPYEQYF
TRBV5-1	TRBJ2-7	NA	NA	TGCGCCAGCAGCTTGGTCGGCCAGGCAACCGAGCAGTACTTC	CASSLVGQATEQYF